This TCR beta chain was sequenced during a study of T cells in Graves' hyperthyroidism and ophthalmopathy. V was trimmed by 2 bases and J by 4 bases, leaving 11 bases between them. The CDR3 covers 14 residues. There were TCR beta CDR3 regions amplified from RNA transcripts. The primer set for the first-round RT-PCR of the TCR CDR3 was HTBI. Each CDR3 protein gets one entry after TCRdb re-called the multiplex PCR reads with MiXCR. The profile covers a few hundred thousand distinct CDR3 sequences, with 15% to 19% appearing a single time and about 7% taken by the ten largest. This clonotype was recorded a few times.

This sequence was found in a woman aged 30 to 39 with Graves' hyperthyroidism. The chain uses TRBV12-3 or TRBV12-4 and TRBJ1-2; unclear D gene. Sequenced material: blood. As DNA, the CDR3 is TGTGCCAGCAGTTTATCGCAGGAGACCTATGGCTACACCTTC. It is translated as CASSLSQETYGYTF.